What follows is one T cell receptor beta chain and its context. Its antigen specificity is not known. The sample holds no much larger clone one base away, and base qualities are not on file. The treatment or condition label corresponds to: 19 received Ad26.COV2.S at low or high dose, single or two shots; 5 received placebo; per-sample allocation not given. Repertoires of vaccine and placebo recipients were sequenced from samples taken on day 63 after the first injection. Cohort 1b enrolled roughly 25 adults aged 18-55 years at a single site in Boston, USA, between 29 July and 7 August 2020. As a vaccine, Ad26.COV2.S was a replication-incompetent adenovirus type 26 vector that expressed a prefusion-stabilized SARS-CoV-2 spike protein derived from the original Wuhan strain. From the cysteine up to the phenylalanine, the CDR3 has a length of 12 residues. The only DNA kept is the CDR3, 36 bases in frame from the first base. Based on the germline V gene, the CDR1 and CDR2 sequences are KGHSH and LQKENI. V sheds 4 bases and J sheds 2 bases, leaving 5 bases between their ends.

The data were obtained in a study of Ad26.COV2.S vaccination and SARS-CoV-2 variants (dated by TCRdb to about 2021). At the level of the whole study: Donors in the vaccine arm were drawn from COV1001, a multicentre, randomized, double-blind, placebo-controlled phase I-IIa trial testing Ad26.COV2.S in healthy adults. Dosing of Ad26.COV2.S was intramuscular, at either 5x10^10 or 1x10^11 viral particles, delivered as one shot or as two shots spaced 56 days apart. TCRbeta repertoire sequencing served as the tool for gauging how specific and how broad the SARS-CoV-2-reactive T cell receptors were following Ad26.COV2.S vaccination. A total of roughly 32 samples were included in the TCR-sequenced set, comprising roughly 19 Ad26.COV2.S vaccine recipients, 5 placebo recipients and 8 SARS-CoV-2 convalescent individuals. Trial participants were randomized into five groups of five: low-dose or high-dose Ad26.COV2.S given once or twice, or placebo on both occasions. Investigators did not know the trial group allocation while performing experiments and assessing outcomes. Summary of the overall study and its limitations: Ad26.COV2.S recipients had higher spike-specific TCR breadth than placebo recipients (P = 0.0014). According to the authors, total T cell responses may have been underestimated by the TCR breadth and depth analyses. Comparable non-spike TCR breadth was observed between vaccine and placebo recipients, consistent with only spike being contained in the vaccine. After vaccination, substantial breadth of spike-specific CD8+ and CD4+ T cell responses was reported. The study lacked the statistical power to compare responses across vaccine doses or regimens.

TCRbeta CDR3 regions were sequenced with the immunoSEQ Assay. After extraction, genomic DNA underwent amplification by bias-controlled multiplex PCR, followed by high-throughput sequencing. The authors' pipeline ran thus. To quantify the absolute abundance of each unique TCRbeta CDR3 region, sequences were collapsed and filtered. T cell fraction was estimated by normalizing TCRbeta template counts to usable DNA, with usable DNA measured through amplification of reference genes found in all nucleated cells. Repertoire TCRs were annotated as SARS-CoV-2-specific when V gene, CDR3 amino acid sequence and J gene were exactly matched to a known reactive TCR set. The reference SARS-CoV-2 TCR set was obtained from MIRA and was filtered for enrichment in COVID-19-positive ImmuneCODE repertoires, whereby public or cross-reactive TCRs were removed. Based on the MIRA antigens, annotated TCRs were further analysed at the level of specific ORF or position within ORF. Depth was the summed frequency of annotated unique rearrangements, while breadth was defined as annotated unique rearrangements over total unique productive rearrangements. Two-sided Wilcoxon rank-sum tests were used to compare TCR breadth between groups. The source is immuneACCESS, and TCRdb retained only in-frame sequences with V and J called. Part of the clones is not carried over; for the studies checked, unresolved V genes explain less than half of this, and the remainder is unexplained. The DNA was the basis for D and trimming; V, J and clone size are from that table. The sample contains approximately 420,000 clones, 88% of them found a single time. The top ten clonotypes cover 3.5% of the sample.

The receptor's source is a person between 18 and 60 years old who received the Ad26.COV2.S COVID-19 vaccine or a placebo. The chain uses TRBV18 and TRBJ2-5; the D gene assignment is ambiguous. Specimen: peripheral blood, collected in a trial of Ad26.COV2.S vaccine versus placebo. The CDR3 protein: CASSRAQETQYF. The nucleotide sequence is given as TGTGCCAGCTCACGGGCTCAAGAGACCCAGTACTTC. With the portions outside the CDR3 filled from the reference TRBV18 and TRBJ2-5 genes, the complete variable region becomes NAGVMQNPRHLVRRRGQEARLRCSPMKGHSHVYWYRQLPEEGLKFMVYLQKENIIDESGMPKERFSAEFPKEGPSILRIQQVVRGDSAAYFCASSRAQETQYFGPGTRLLVL.